Below are 2 T cell receptor beta chains sequenced from a single sample in a study of blood T cell repertoires in COVID-19. Assay: immunoSEQ multiplex PCR; the TCRdb copy retains only in-frame clones and omits some. The data hold fewer than 400,000 clones, with about 92% observed a single time. The specimen sequenced was PBMCs or T cells enriched from blood (not recorded which). The receptors shown here come from a young woman who had recovered from COVID-19.

This rearrangement joins TRBV7-2 to TRBJ1-4, with D maybe TRBD1 (5 bases). Trimming left V 1 base short and J 3 bases short, with 9 bases between. The length of the CDR3 is 15 residues. Germline lookup yields CDR1 SGHTA and CDR2 FQGNSA. The CDR3 DNA follows: TGTGCCAGCAGCTTAGGAACAGGCCCTAATGAAAAACTGTTTTTT. Residues: CASSLGTGPNEKLFF.

The chain uses TRBV7-3 and TRBJ2-2, with a weak D call TRBD2 (6 bases). V lost 7 bases and J lost 4, with 10 bases in between. CDR3 length: 13 amino acids. Germline CDR1 SGHTA, CDR2 FQGTGA. The CDR3, as DNA: TGTGCCAGCACCACTAGCCCCACCGGGGAGCTGTTTTTT. It encodes CASTTSPTGELFF.